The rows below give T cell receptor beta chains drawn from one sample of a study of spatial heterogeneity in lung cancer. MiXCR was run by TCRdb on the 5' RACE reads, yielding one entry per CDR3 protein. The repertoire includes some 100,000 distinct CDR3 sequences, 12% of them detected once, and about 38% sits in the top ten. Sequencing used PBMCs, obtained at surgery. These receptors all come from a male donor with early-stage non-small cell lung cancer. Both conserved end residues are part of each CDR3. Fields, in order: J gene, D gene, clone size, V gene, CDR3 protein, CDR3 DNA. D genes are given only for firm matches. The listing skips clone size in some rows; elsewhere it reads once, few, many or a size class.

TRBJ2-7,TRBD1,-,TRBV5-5,CASSRDRGEYEQYF,TGTGCCAGCAGCAGGGACAGGGGCGAGTACGAGCAGTACTTC
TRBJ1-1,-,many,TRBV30,CAWSVRVNTEAFF,TGTGCCTGGAGTGTAAGAGTGAACACTGAAGCTTTCTTT
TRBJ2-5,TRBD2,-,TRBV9,CASSVALTSGEETQYF,TGTGCCAGCAGCGTAGCTTTGACTAGCGGAGAAGAGACCCAGTACTTC
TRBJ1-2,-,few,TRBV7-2,CASSPEGGALAANYGYTF,TGTGCCAGCAGCCCGGAAGGGGGGGCTTTAGCGGCTAACTATGGCTACACCTTC
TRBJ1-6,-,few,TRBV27,CASRESSYNSPLHF,TGTGCCAGCAGGGAGAGCTCCTATAATTCACCCCTCCACTTT
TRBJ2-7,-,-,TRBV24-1,CAQPKSGRAYEQYF,TGTGCCCAACCCAAGTCGGGCAGGGCCTACGAGCAGTACTTC
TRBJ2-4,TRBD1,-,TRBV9,CASSVGTGTGRNIQYF,TGTGCCAGCAGCGTAGGAACAGGGACAGGGCGTAACATTCAGTACTTC
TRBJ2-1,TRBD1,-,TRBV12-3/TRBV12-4,CASRSDREHDNEQFF,TGTGCCAGCAGATCAGACAGGGAACATGACAATGAGCAGTTCTTC
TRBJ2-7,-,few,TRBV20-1,CSARAPGTKRGHEQYF,TGCAGTGCTAGAGCCCCGGGGACAAAGCGTGGCCACGAGCAGTACTTC
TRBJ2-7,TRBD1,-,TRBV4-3,CASSQDSGTATYEQYF,TGCGCCAGCAGCCAAGATTCGGGGACAGCCACCTACGAGCAGTACTTC
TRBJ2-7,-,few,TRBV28,CASKFKGQGPHEQYF,TGTGCCAGCAAATTTAAGGGGCAGGGACCCCACGAGCAGTACTTC
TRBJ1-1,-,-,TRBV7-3,CASSLTGGVTEAFF,TGTGCCAGCAGCCTCACGGGGGGAGTGACTGAAGCTTTCTTT
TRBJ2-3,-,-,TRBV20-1,CSARQGWSDTQYF,TGCAGTGCTAGACAGGGGTGGTCAGATACGCAGTATTTT
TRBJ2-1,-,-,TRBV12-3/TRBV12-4,CASSPLDPGRDEQFF,TGTGCCAGCAGTCCCTTGGATCCGGGGCGGGATGAGCAGTTCTTC
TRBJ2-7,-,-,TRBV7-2,CASSLLGAPYEQYF,TGTGCCAGCAGCTTATTAGGAGCACCCTACGAGCAGTACTTC
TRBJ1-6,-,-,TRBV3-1,CASSQFLETRSPLHF,TGTGCCAGCAGCCAATTCCTCGAGACAAGGTCACCCCTCCACTTT
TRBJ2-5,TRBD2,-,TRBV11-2,CASSLDPGGSTQYF,TGTGCCAGCAGTTTGGACCCGGGGGGGTCAACCCAGTACTTC
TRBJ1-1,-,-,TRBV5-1,CASSGDLNTEAFF,TGCGCCAGCAGCGGCGATCTGAACACTGAAGCTTTCTTT
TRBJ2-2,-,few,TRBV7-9,CASREPGASNTGELFF,TGTGCCAGCAGGGAGCCAGGTGCGTCGAACACCGGGGAGCTGTTTTTT
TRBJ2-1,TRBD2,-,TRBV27,CATGLAGEDEQFF,TGTGCCACCGGACTAGCGGGAGAAGATGAGCAGTTCTTC
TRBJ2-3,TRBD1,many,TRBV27,CASSLGQGSDTQYF,TGTGCCAGCAGTCTGGGACAGGGGTCAGATACGCAGTATTTT
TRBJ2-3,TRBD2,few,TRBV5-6,CASSFRPTGVAGGRGGTDTQYF,TGTGCCAGCAGCTTTCGCCCCACTGGAGTAGCGGGAGGTCGTGGAGGCACAGATACGCAGTATTTT
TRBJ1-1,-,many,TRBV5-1,CASNRDGVNTEAFF,TGCGCCAGCAACCGCGACGGAGTGAACACTGAAGCTTTCTTT
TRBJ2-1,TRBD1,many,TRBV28,CASSLAGGLDEQFF,TGTGCCAGCAGTTTGGCAGGGGGCCTTGATGAGCAGTTCTTC
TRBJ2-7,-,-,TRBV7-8,CASSLLVGYEQYF,TGTGCCAGCAGCTTATTGGTTGGGTACGAGCAGTACTTC
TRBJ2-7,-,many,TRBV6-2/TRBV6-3,CASSYSSAEQYF,TGTGCCAGCAGTTACTCGTCTGCCGAGCAGTACTTC
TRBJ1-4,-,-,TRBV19,CASMDRNEKLFF,TGTGCCAGTATGGACCGTAATGAAAAACTGTTTTTT
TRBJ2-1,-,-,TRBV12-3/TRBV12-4,CASSLLATSYNEQFF,TGTGCCAGCAGTTTGTTGGCTACCTCCTACAATGAGCAGTTCTTC
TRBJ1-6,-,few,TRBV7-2,CASSPTGWGNSPLHF,TGTGCCAGCAGCCCGACCGGTTGGGGCAATTCACCCCTCCACTTT
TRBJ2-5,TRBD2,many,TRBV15,CATSRGLAGVGETQYF,TGTGCCACCAGCAGAGGACTAGCGGGAGTCGGAGAGACCCAGTACTTC
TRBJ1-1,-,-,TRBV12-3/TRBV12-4,CASSLAGPLAFF,TGTGCCAGCAGTTTAGCGGGACCTCTAGCTTTCTTT
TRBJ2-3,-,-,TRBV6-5,CASRDSGRTDTQYF,TGTGCCAGCAGGGATAGCGGCCGGACAGATACGCAGTATTTT
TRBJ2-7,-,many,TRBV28,CASTDSIQWEQYF,TGTGCCAGCACCGACAGTATCCAATGGGAGCAGTACTTC
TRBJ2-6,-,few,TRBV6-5,CASKVHSGANVLTF,TGTGCCAGCAAGGTACATTCTGGGGCCAACGTCCTGACTTTC
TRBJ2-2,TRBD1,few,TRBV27,CASRGQGWGTGELFF,TGTGCCAGCAGAGGACAGGGGTGGGGCACCGGGGAGCTGTTTTTT
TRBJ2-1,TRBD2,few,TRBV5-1,CASSPTSGTYNEQFF,TGCGCCAGCAGCCCTACTAGCGGGACTTACAATGAGCAGTTCTTC
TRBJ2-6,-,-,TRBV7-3,CASSSQGKGANVLTF,TGTGCCAGCAGCTCGCAGGGAAAGGGGGCCAACGTCCTGACTTTC
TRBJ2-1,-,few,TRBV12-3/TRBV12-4,CASRQYGEQFF,TGTGCCAGCAGGCAGTACGGTGAGCAGTTCTTC
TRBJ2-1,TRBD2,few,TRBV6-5,CASSYSRTSGAYNEQFF,TGTGCCAGCAGTTACTCCAGGACTAGCGGGGCGTACAATGAGCAGTTCTTC
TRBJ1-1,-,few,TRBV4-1,CASSQDHGVGTEAFF,TGCGCCAGCAGCCAAGATCACGGGGTAGGGACTGAAGCTTTCTTT
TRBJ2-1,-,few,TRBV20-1,CSARATSIGPRNEQFF,TGCAGTGCTAGAGCCACGAGTATAGGGCCTCGAAATGAGCAGTTCTTC
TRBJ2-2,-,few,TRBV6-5,CASTHEDEVGGELFF,TGTGCCAGCACCCACGAGGACGAAGTTGGCGGGGAGCTGTTTTTT
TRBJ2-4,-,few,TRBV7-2,CASSLARAGVAKNIQYF,TGTGCCAGCAGCTTAGCGAGGGCAGGGGTTGCCAAAAACATTCAGTACTTC
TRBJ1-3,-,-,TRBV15,CVTSRGNGNTIYF,TGTGTCACCAGCAGAGGAAATGGAAACACCATATATTTT
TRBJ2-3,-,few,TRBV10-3,CAIKPGPNQGTQYF,TGTGCCATCAAACCGGGACCGAACCAGGGTACGCAGTATTTT
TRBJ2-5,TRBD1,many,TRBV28,CASSIGTGVKTQYF,TGTGCCAGCAGTATCGGGACAGGGGTTAAGACCCAGTACTTC
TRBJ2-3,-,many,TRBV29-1,CSVEDSSVRSTDTQYF,TGCAGCGTTGAAGATTCCAGCGTACGAAGCACAGATACGCAGTATTTT
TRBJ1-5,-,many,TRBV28,CASSPGYQPQHF,TGTGCCAGCAGCCCCGGATATCAGCCCCAGCATTTT